The next 29 T cell receptor beta chains were all read from a single sample in a study of blood T cells in healthy people across ages (dated by TCRdb to the mid-2010s). The library relied on 5' RACE. The run used an Illumina HiSeq 2500. A second PCR of roughly 6 to 11 cycles was run with a J-beta primer mix and a sample-barcoded 5' primer. TCRdb trimmed the raw reads at Q25, called clones with MiXCR and kept productive beta chains. Entries that share a CDR3 protein sequence are merged under the most common genes and DNA. Counted in this sample were around 780,000 distinct CDR3 sequences; approximately 24% of them appeared once. Of the sample, around 3% falls within the top ten clones. The same sample was also studied in work on T cells of mothers and their children.

Sequencing was done on a sample of blood. Receptor source: a boy aged 5 to 17 in good health.

This sequence joins TRBV27 and TRBJ1-2; D is possibly TRBD1 (6 bases). This CDR3 is 14 amino acids long. Trimming took 0 bases from V and 3 from J, leaving 8 bases between them. CDR1 and CDR2 (germline): MNHEY, SMNVEV (reference sequence). The DNA of the CDR3 is TGTGCCAGCAGTTTATCCGGGGGGCACTATGGCTACACCTTC. This codes for CASSLSGGHYGYTF.

V usage is TRBV7-2 and J usage is TRBJ2-1; 7 positions agree with TRBD2. Trimming removed 3 bases from V and 2 bases from J; junction bases left unmatched: 4. From germline, CDR1 is SGHTA and CDR2 FQGNSA. This CDR3 contains 15 residues. CDR3 in amino acids: CASSLRGSPYNEQFF. DNA of the CDR3: TGTGCCAGCAGCTTGCGGGGGTCCCCCTACAATGAGCAGTTCTTC.

This clonotype came up once. The V call is TRBV4-3, the J call TRBJ2-2, with D unclear. The CDR3 is 18 amino acids. Per the germline V gene, CDR1 is LGHNA and CDR2 is YSLEER. Trimming took 2 bases from V and 0 from J, leaving 16 bases between them. CDR3 amino acids: CASSQQDPRYTNTGELFF. CDR3 sequence (DNA): TGCGCCAGCAGCCAACAAGATCCACGATATACGAACACCGGGGAGCTGTTTTTT.

The chain couples TRBV6-1 to TRBJ2-7; no reliable D call. Trimming pared 7 bases from V and 7 bases from J, leaving 11 bases between. Germline CDR1 reads MNHNS; CDR2 reads SASEGT. There are 11 residues in the CDR3. The CDR3 loop is CASNAVREQYF. The CDR3 nucleotides are TGTGCCAGCAACGCAGTCAGGGAGCAGTACTTC.

The V gene is TRBV6-6, the J gene TRBJ2-7; tentatively, D is TRBD1 or TRBD2 (6 bases each). The CDR3 runs to 14 residues. Germline CDR1 MNHNY, CDR2 SVGAGI (reference sequence). V dropped 8 bases and J dropped 0 bases, with 14 bases sitting between them. In DNA, the CDR3 is TGTGCCAGCGGAGGGGGGATGAGCTCCTACGAGCAGTACTTC. Protein sequence: CASGGGMSSYEQYF.

V is TRBV5-1 and J is TRBJ2-2, with 8 bases aligning to TRBD2. The CDR3 consists of 14 residues. Trimming removed 1 base from V and 6 bases from J; junction bases left unmatched: 2. Looked up from germline, CDR1 is SGHRS and CDR2 is YFSETQ. Here the CDR3 reads CASSLTGGAGELFF. DNA of the CDR3: TGCGCCAGCAGCTTGACCGGGGGGGCCGGGGAGCTGTTTTTT.

V is TRBV5-1 and J is TRBJ2-1, with D perhaps assigned TRBD1 or TRBD2 (5 bases each). CDR3 length equals 14 residues. With 2 bases removed from V and 7 bases from J, the gap between germline ends came to 13 bases. Germline V lookup: CDR1 SGHRS, CDR2 YFSETQ. CDR3 sequence reads: CASSFGASLNEQFF. The CDR3 DNA follows: TGCGCCAGCAGCTTTGGGGCTAGCCTTAATGAGCAGTTCTTC.

This clonotype occurred a few times. The chain combines TRBV9 with TRBJ2-5; the D gene could be TRBD1 or TRBD2 (6 bases each). The J call may be faulty, since TRBJ2-7 better matches the DNA end. The CDR3 has 13 residues. Germline V gene sequence: CDR1 SGDLS, CDR2 YYNGEE. The CDR3 bases are TGTGCTTCAGGAGGGGGGCTCGGGTACGAGCAGTACTTC. Translating it yields CASGGGLGYEQYF.

This clonotype was observed a few times. The V call is TRBV7-7, the J call TRBJ2-1, with D possibly matching TRBD1 (5 bases). With 3 bases removed from V and 5 bases from J, the gap between germline ends came to 8 bases. The CDR3 loop spans 13 amino acids. Germline lookup yields CDR1 SSHAT and CDR2 FNYEAQ (reference sequence). The CDR3 protein is CASSLDTNNEQFF. DNA of the CDR3: TGTGCCAGCAGCTTGGACACGAACAATGAGCAGTTCTTC.

The gene calls are TRBV20-1 and TRBJ1-5, with D uncertain. CDR3 length equals 15 residues. The germline CDR1 and CDR2 sequences are DFQATT and SNEGSKA (reference sequence). Between the trimmed V and J ends, which lost 6 bases and 6 bases, there was a span of 21 bases. The CDR3 loop reads CSAVPGPRNGQPQHF. CDR3 DNA: TGCAGTGCCGTTCCCGGGCCTAGGAACGGTCAGCCCCAGCATTTT.

The CDR3 spells CASGARGPGYEKLFF. The CDR3 coding sequence is TGTGCCAGTGGGGCCAGGGGACCGGGTTATGAAAAACTGTTTTTT. The chain links TRBV19 to TRBJ1-4, with D maybe TRBD1 (6 bases). Germline CDR1 and CDR2: LNHDA and SQIVND (reference sequence). The V gene lost 8 bases and the J gene lost 6 bases, with 19 bases spanning the gap. The CDR3 length is 15 residues.

This clonotype was counted only a few times. J is TRBJ2-5 and V is TRBV29-1; TRBD1 matches 8 bases. In germline, CDR1 is SQVTM, CDR2 ANQGSEA. The CDR3 covers 14 residues. Trimming took 3 bases from V and 4 from J; bases not matched to a gene: 7. The CDR3 DNA reads as TGCAGCGTTGAGACCCGACAGGGGACAGAGACCCAGTACTTC. Protein: CSVETRQGTETQYF.

This clonotype was seen a few times. The chain recombines TRBV28 with TRBJ2-4, with a weak D call TRBD2 (5 bases). Germline assignment: CDR1 MDHEN and CDR2 SYDVKM. This CDR3 is 10 amino acids long. Trimming shortened V by 10 bases and J by 11 bases, and 12 bases separated the two germline ends. Here the CDR3 DNA reads TGTGCCACCGAACTCGGGGTTCAGTACTTC. Translating gives CATELGVQYF. Based on the CDR3 plus reference TRBV28 and TRBJ2-4, the full variable domain is DVKVTQSSRYLVKRTGEKVFLECVQDMDHENMFWYRQDPGLGLRLIYFSYDVKMKEKGDIPEGYSVSREKKERFSLILESASTNQTSMYLCATELGVQYFGAGTRLSVL.

V is TRBV29-1 and J is TRBJ2-7, with D possibly TRBD1 on 6 matching bases. Germline CDR1 SQVTM, CDR2 ANQGSEA. This CDR3 spans 15 amino acids. Deletions cut 6 bases from V and 7 bases from J, with 25 bases between. This CDR3 is CSVKTGAGEREEQYF. Here the CDR3 DNA reads TGCAGCGTCAAAACCGGGGCAGGGGAAAGGGAGGAGCAGTACTTC.

This clonotype was recorded a few times. The chain couples TRBV28 to TRBJ1-1, with D possibly TRBD1 on 5 matching bases. V dropped 6 bases and J dropped 1 base, with 15 bases sitting between them. This CDR3 comprises 15 residues. Germline V gene data show CDR1 as MDHEN and CDR2 as SYDVKM. For the CDR3, the DNA is TGTGCCAGCAGCCCTTGGGAGACAGCGAACACTGAAGCTTTCTTT. Its protein is CASSPWETANTEAFF. Full variable domain (rest looked up from reference TRBV28 and TRBJ1-1): DVKVTQSSRYLVKRTGEKVFLECVQDMDHENMFWYRQDPGLGLRLIYFSYDVKMKEKGDIPEGYSVSREKKERFSLILESASTNQTSMYLCASSPWETANTEAFFGQGTRLTVV.

This clonotype turned up a few times. Germline and junction disagree at one end, which may indicate a read error. V gene TRBV12-3 or TRBV12-4 combines with J gene TRBJ2-5; unclear D gene. CDR3 size: 12 residues. The CDR3 DNA reads as TGTGCCAGCAGCCCTCTCCCAGAGACCCTGTACTTC. Its protein is CASSPLPETLYF.

J is TRBJ2-3 and V is TRBV6-6; D is possibly TRBD1 or TRBD2 (5 bases each). Deletions cut 4 bases from V and 8 bases from J, with 7 bases between. Germline CDR1 reads MNHNY; CDR2 reads SVGAGI (reference sequence). CDR3 length: 11 residues. The CDR3 nucleotides read TGTGCCAGCAGTTGGGACCTTACGCAGTATTTT. Residues: CASSWDLTQYF.

The chain employs TRBV12-3 or TRBV12-4 and TRBJ2-7, with TRBD1 matching over 7 bases. J gave up 6 bases and V 1 base, and 3 bases lay outside the gene matches. This CDR3 contains 13 residues. The CDR3 region is CASSLGTGSEQYF. DNA of the CDR3: TGTGCCAGCAGTTTAGGGACAGGAAGCGAGCAGTACTTC.

This sequence joins TRBV25-1 and TRBJ2-7, with D possibly TRBD1 on 5 matching bases. CDR3 size: 14 residues. Germline V gives CDR1 MGHDK, CDR2 SYGVNS. Between the trimmed V and J ends, which lost 1 base and 5 bases, there was a span of 12 bases. In nucleotides, the CDR3 is TGTGCCAGCAGTGAATTTGGGGCTTTCGACGAGCAGTACTTC. This codes for CASSEFGAFDEQYF.

The V and J genes are TRBV4-1 and TRBJ2-3; 7 nucleotides agree with TRBD2. The CDR3 consists of 17 residues. Trimming took 0 bases from V and 0 from J; bases not matched to a gene: 6. Germline loops: CDR1 MGHRA, CDR2 YSYEKL. CDR3 region: CASSQEVLAASTDTQYF. For the CDR3, the DNA is TGCGCCAGCAGCCAAGAAGTCCTAGCGGCTAGCACAGATACGCAGTATTTT.

The chain couples TRBV20-1 to TRBJ1-1, with D maybe TRBD1 (5 bases). Germline V gene data show CDR1 as DFQATT and CDR2 as SNEGSKA (reference sequence). The CDR3 covers 17 residues. Trimming cost V 5 bases and J 1 base, with 23 bases left between them. The CDR3: CSAPPAVGVGENTEAFF. The CDR3 DNA sequence: TGCAGTGCTCCACCAGCCGTGGGGGTGGGTGAGAACACTGAAGCTTTCTTT.

This clonotype appeared once. The J gene is TRBJ2-2, the V gene TRBV30; D is undetermined. The CDR3 sequence is 14 residues long. Germline lookup yields CDR1 GTSNPN and CDR2 SVGIG (reference sequence). V was cut by 0 bases and J by 3 bases, with 8 bases left in between. The CDR3 DNA is TGTGCCTGGAGTGTCGGAGCTGACACCGGGGAGCTGTTTTTT. Translation: CAWSVGADTGELFF.

A few counts support this clonotype. The chain employs TRBV12-3 or TRBV12-4 and TRBJ2-5; 10 bases line up with TRBD1. This CDR3 has 16 residues. V trimming: 6 bases; J trimming: 2 bases; junction bases outside the gene matches: 9. The CDR3: CASRRAGTGVQETQYF. The CDR3 nucleotides are TGTGCCAGCAGGCGTGCCGGGACAGGGGTTCAAGAGACCCAGTACTTC.

This chain links TRBV5-1 with TRBJ2-6; D remains unclear. Trimming pared 3 bases from V and 0 bases from J, leaving 7 bases between. The germline gives CDR1 SGHRS, CDR2 YFSETQ. CDR3 length: 15 residues. The CDR3 reads CASSSRSSGANVLTF. The DNA of the CDR3 is TGCGCCAGCAGCTCGAGGAGCTCTGGGGCCAACGTCCTGACTTTC.

This clonotype was seen a handful of times. The V gene is TRBV7-2, the J gene TRBJ1-6, with D perhaps TRBD1 (5 bases). The CDR3 is made up of 17 amino acids. Germline CDR1 SGHTA, CDR2 FQGNSA. The V gene lost 5 bases and the J gene lost 0 bases, with 14 bases spanning the gap. The CDR3 DNA follows: TGTGCCAGCAGCCACGGAGGGGCGAGCTCCTATAATTCACCCCTCCACTTT. Translating it yields CASSHGGASSYNSPLHF.

The V and J genes are TRBV6-7 and TRBJ2-4; 8 bases match TRBD1. TRBV6-7 is reported as an ORF; its role is uncertain. V trimming: 6 bases; J trimming: 7 bases; junction bases outside the gene matches: 2. The CDR3 extends over 12 amino acids. This CDR3 is CASRTGENIQYF. CDR3 coding DNA: TGTGCCAGCAGGACAGGGGAGAACATTCAGTACTTC.

The chain couples TRBV7-3 to TRBJ2-1; TRBD1 agrees at 9 bases. J lost 8 bases, V lost 2 bases, and 4 bases had no gene match. The CDR3 has 14 residues. CDR1 is SGHTA and CDR2 is FQGTGA in the germline V gene. CDR3 DNA: TGTGCCAGCAGCTTAGGAGGGACAGGGTATGAGCAGTTCTTC. This codes for CASSLGGTGYEQFF.

This chain uses TRBV20-1 with TRBJ2-1; D call uncertain. This CDR3 spans 13 amino acids. Germline CDR1 DFQATT, CDR2 SNEGSKA (reference sequence). Deletions cut 6 bases from V and 5 bases from J, with 14 bases between. The CDR3 protein is CSALSWVHNEQFF. CDR3 nucleotide sequence: TGCAGTGCCCTATCGTGGGTACACAATGAGCAGTTCTTC.

This clonotype came up a few times. CDR3 sequence: CSARASRLAGTYEQYF. The CDR3 nucleotides read TGCAGTGCTAGAGCAAGTCGGCTAGCGGGGACCTACGAGCAGTACTTC. This sequence joins TRBV20-1 and TRBJ2-5, with 9 bases lining up with TRBD2. The J call is doubtful: the DNA matches TRBJ2-7 better. Germline-derived CDR1 and CDR2 are DFQATT and SNEGSKA (reference sequence). CDR3 length: 16 amino acids.